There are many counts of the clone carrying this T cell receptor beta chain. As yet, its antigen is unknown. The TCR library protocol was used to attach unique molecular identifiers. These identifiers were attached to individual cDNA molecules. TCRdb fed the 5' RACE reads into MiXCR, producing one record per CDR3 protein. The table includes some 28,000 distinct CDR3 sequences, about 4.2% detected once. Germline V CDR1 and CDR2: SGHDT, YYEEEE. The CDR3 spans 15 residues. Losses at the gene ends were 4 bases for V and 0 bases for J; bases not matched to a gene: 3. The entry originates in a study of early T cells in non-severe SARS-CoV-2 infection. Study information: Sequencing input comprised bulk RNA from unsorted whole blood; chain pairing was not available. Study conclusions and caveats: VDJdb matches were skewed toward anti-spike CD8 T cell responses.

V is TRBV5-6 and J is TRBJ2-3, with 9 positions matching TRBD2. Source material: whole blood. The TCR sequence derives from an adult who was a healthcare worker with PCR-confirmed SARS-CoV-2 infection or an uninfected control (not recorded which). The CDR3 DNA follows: TGTGCCAGCAGCAATAGCGGGGGTAGCACAGATACGCAGTATTTT. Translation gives CASSNSGGSTDTQYF.